This T cell receptor (beta chain) came from a study of Graves' ophthalmopathy and Graves' hyperthyroidism. Study-level information: No treatment had been given when peripheral blood was collected at initial diagnosis.

V was pared by 2 bases and J by 6 bases, with 7 bases of the junction left unmatched. Looked up from germline, CDR1 is MNHEY and CDR2 is SVGAGI. The length of the CDR3 is 15 residues. This clonotype was counted at least ten times. Scientists amplified the TCR beta CDR3 regions from RNA transcripts. First-round RT-PCR with HTBI primers preceded a second-round multiplex PCR. Each CDR3 protein is one row after TCRdb ran MiXCR on the multiplex PCR reads. The repertoire has 300,000 to 350,000 distinct CDR3 sequences, 15% to 20% of them found once; the top ten carry 9% to 15%. An approximately 9.4 ml volume of fresh peripheral blood provided the PBMCs.

Sequenced input: peripheral blood. The source is an adult man with Graves' ophthalmopathy. V usage is TRBV6-5 and J usage is TRBJ2-5, with 9 bases fitting TRBD2. CDR3 loop: CASSYVAGEGQTQYF. The CDR3 nucleotides read TGTGCCAGCAGTTACGTAGCGGGGGAGGGGCAGACCCAGTACTTC.